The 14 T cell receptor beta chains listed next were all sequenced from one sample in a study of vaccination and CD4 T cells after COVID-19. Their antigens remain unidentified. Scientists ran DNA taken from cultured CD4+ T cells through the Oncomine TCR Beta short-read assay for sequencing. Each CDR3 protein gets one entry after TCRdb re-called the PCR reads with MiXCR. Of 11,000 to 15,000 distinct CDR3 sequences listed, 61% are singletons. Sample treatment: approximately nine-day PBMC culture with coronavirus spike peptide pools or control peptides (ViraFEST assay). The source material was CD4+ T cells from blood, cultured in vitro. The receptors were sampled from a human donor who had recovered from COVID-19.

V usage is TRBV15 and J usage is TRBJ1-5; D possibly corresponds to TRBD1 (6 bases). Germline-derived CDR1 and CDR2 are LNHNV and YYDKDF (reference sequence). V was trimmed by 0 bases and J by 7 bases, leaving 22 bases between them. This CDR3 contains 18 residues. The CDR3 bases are TGTGCCACCAGCAGAGATCGCTTTGGGACACGGGTGATCCAGCCCCAGCATTTT. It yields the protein CATSRDRFGTRVIQPQHF.

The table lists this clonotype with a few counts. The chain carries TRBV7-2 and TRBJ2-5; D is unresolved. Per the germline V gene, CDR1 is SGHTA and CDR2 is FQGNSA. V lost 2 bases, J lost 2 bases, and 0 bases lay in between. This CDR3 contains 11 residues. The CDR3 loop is CASSLQETQYF. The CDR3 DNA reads TGTGCCAGCAGCTTACAAGAGACCCAGTACTTC.

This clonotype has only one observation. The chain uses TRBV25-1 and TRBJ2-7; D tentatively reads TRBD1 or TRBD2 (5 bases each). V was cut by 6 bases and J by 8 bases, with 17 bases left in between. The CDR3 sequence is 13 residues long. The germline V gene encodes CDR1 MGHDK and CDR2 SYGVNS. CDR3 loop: CASSDTVWGQQYF. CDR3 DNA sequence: TGTGCCAGCAGCGATACCGTGTGGGGACAGCAGTACTTC.

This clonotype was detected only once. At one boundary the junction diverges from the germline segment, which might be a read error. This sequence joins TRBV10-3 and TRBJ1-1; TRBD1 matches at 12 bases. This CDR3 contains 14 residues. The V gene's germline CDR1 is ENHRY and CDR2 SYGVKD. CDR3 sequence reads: CTILGQGADTEAFF. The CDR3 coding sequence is TGTACCATCCTGGGACAGGGGGCGGACACTGAAGCTTTCTTT.

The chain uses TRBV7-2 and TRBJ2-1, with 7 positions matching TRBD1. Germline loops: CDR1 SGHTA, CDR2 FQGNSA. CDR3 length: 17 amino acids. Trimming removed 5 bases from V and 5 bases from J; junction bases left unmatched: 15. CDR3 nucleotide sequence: TGTGCCAGCAGCCCAAACCTTAACAGGGGTAGGCACAATGAGCAGTTCTTC. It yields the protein CASSPNLNRGRHNEQFF. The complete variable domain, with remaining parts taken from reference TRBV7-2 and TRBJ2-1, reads GAGVSQSPSNKVTEKGKDVELRCDPISGHTALYWYRQSLGQGLEFLIYFQGNSAPDKSGLPSDRFSAERTGGSVSTLTIQRTQQEDSAVYLCASSPNLNRGRHNEQFFGPGTRLTVL.

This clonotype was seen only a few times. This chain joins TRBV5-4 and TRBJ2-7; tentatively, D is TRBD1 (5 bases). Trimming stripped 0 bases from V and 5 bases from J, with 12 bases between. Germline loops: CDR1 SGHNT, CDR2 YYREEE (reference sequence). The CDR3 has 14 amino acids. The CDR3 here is CASSLVAGLNEQYF. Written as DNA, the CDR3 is TGTGCCAGCAGCTTGGTGGCAGGGTTAAACGAGCAGTACTTC.

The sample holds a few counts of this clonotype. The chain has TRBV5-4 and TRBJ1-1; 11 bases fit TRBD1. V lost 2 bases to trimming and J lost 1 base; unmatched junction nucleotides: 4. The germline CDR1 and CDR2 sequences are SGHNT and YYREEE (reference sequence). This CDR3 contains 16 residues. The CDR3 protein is CASSLGQGARNTEAFF. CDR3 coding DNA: TGTGCCAGCAGCTTAGGACAGGGGGCGAGGAACACTGAAGCTTTCTTT.

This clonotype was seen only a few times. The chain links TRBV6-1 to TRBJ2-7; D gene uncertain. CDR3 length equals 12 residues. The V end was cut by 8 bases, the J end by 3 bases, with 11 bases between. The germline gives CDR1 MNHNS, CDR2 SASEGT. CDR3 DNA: TGTGCCAGCTCTACCGGGCACTACGAGCAGTACTTC. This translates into CASSTGHYEQYF.

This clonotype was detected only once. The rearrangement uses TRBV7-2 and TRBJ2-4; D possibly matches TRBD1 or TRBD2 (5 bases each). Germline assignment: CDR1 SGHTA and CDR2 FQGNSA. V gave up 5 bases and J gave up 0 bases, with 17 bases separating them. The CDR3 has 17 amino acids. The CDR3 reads CASSPGLTWRAKNIQYF. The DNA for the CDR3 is TGTGCCAGCAGCCCGGGGCTGACGTGGAGAGCCAAAAACATTCAGTACTTC.

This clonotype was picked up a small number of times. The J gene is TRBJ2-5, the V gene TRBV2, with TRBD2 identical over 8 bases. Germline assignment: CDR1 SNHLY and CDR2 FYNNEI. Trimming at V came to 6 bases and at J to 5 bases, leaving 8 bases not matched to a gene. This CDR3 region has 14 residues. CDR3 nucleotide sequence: TGTGCCAGCAGGGAGAGACTAGCGCTGGAGACCCAGTACTTC. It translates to CASRERLALETQYF.

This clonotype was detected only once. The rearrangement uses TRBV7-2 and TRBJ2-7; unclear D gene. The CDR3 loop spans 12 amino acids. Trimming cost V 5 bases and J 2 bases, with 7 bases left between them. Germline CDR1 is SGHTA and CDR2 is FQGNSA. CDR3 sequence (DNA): TGTGCCAGCAGCGAGCCACCCTACGAGCAGTACTTC. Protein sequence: CASSEPPYEQYF.

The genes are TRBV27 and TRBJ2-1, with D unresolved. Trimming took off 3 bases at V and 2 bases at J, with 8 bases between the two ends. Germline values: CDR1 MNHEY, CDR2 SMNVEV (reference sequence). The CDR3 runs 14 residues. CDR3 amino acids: CASSFGLAYNEQFF. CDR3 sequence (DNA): TGTGCCAGCAGTTTTGGCCTAGCCTACAATGAGCAGTTCTTC.

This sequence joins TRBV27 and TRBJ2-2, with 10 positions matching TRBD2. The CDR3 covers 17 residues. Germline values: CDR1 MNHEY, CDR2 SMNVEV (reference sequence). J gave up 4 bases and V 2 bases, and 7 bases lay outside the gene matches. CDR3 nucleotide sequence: TGTGCCAGCAGTTTAAGGCTAGCGGGAGTGGGCACCGGGGAGCTGTTTTTT. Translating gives CASSLRLAGVGTGELFF.

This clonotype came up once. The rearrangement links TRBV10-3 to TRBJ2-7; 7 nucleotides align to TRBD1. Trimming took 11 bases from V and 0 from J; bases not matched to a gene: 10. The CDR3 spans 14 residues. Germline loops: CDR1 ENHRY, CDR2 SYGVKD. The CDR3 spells CASRQDRTSYEQYF. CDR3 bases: TGTGCCTCAAGGCAGGACAGGACCTCCTACGAGCAGTACTTC.